This T cell receptor (beta chain) was captured by sequencing in a study of blood T cell repertoires in COVID-19. For the study at large: Samples of COVID-19 (acute and convalescent) were obtained from the United States, Italy and Spain. PBMCs, B-cell-depleted T cells, or T cells provided the cDNA or gDNA that made up the material.

This clone showed up just once. The CDR3 runs 16 residues. J was trimmed by 6 bases and V by 5 bases; bases with no gene match: 7. Germline V lookup: CDR1 SGHTA, CDR2 FQGNSA. Per the original methods: How many nucleated cells were present was estimated from reference gene primer amplification. Libraries were prepared by immunoSEQ multiplex PCR; TCRdb keeps only in-frame clonotypes and omits some of them. That table is the source of V, J and clone size, and D and trimming were worked out from the DNA. The table lists 150,000 or so clones, approximately 86% of them singletons. Sequencing used peripheral blood. This TCR was recovered from a woman aged 50 to 60 with acute or convalescent COVID-19. This chain joins TRBV7-2 and TRBJ2-2; 12 bases fit TRBD2. In DNA form, the CDR3 reads TGTGCCAGCAGCGCCCGGACTAGCGGGGACGCCGGGGAGCTGTTTTTT. This translates into CASSARTSGDAGELFF.